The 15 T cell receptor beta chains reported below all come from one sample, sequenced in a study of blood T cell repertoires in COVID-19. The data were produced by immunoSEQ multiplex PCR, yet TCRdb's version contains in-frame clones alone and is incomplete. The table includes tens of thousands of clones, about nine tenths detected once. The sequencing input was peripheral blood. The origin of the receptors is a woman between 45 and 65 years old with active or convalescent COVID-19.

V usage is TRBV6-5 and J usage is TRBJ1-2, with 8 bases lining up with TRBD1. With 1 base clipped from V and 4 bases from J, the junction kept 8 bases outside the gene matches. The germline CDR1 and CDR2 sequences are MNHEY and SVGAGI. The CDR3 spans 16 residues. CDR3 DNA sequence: TGTGCCAGCAGTTACTTGCCGGACAGGGACCCCTATGGCTACACCTTC. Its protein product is CASSYLPDRDPYGYTF.

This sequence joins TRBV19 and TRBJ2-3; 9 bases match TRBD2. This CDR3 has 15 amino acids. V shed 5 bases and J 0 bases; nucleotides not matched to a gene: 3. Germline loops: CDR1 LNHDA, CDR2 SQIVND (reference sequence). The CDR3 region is CASSGTSSSTDTQYF. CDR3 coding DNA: TGTGCCAGTAGTGGGACTAGCTCTAGCACAGATACGCAGTATTTT.

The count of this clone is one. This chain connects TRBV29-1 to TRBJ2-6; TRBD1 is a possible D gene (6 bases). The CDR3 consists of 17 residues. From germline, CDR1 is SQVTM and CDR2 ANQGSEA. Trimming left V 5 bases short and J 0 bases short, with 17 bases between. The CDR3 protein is CSVRSDSLFSGANVLTF. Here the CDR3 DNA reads TGCAGCGTTAGATCGGACAGCCTGTTCTCTGGGGCCAACGTCCTGACTTTC.

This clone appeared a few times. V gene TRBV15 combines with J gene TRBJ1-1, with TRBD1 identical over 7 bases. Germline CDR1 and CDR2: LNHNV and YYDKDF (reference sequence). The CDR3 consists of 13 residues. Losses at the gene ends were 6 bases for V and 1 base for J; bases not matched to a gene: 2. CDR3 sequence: CATRGGGNTEAFF. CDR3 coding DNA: TGTGCCACCAGAGGGGGCGGGAACACTGAAGCTTTCTTT.

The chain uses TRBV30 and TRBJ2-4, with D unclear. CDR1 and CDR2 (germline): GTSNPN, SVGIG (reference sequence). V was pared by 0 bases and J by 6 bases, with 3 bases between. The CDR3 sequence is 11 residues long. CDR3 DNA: TGTGCCTGGAGTGTACTAAACATTCAGTACTTC. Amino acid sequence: CAWSVLNIQYF.

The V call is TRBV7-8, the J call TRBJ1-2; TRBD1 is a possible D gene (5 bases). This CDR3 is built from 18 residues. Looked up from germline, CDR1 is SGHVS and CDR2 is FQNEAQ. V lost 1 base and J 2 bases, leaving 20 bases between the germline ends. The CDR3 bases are TGTGCCAGCAGCTTAGTTGTTGGGGCAGGCACGAGGAACTATGGCTACACCTTC. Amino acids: CASSLVVGAGTRNYGYTF.

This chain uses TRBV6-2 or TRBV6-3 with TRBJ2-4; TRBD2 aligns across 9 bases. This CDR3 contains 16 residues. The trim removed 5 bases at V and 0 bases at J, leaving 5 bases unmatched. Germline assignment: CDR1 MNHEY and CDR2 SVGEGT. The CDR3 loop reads CASSRGLALAKNIQYF. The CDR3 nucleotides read TGTGCCAGCAGTCGTGGACTAGCGCTAGCCAAAAACATTCAGTACTTC.

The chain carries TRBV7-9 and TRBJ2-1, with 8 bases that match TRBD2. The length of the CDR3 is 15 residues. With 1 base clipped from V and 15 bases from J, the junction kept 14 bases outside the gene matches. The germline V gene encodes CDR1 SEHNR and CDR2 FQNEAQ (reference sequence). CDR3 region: CASSLEGRGVDPRFF. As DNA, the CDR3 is TGTGCCAGCAGCTTAGAGGGGCGGGGGGTAGATCCCCGGTTCTTC.

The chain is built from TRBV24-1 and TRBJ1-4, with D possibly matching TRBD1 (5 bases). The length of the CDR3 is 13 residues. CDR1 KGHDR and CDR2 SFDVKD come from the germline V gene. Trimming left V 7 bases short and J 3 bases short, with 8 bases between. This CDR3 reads CATRGAANEKLFF. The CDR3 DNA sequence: TGTGCCACCAGAGGGGCTGCTAATGAAAAACTGTTTTTT.

The CDR3 spells CASSLDAGSGDSPLHF. The DNA of the CDR3 is TGCGCCAGCAGCTTGGACGCGGGGAGTGGGGATTCACCCCTCCACTTT. V gene TRBV5-1 combines with J gene TRBJ1-6; the D is unclear. V was trimmed by 0 bases and J by 8 bases, leaving 15 bases between them. The CDR3 has 16 amino acids. Germline V lookup: CDR1 SGHRS, CDR2 YFSETQ.

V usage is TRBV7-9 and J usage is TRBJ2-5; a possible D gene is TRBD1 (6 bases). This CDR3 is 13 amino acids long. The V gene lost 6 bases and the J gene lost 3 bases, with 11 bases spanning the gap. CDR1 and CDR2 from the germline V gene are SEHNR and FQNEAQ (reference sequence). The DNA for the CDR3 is TGTGCCAGCAGACAGGGACGGGAAGAGACCCAGTACTTC. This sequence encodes CASRQGREETQYF. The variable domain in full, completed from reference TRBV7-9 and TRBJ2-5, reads DTGVSQNPRHKITKRGQNVTFRCDPISEHNRLYWYRQTLGQGPEFLTYFQNEAQLEKSRLLSDRFSAERPKGSFSTLEIQRTEQGDSAMYLCASRQGREETQYFGPGTRLLVL.

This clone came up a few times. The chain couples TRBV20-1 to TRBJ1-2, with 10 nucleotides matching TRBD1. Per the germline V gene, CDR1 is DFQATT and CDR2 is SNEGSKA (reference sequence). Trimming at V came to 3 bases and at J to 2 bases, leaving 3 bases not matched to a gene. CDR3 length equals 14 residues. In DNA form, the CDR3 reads TGCAGTGCTAGTCCGGGACAGGGGAACTATGGCTACACCTTC. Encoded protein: CSASPGQGNYGYTF.

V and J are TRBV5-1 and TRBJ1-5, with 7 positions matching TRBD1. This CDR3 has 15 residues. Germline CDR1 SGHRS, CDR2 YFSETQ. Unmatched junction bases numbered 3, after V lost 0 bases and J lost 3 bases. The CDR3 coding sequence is TGCGCCAGCAGCTTGGATGGGACAGACAATCAGCCCCAGCATTTT. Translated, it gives CASSLDGTDNQPQHF.

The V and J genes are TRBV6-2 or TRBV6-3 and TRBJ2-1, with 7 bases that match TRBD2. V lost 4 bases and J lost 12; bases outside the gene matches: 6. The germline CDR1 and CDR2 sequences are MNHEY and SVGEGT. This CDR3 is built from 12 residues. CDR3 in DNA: TGTGCCAGCAGTTCAGCGGGGCCCGTGCAGTTCTTC. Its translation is CASSSAGPVQFF.

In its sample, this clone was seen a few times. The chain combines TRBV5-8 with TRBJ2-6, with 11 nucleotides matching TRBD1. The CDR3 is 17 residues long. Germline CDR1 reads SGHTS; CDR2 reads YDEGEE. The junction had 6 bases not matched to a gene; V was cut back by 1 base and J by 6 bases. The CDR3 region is CASSLWTGGAEANVLTF. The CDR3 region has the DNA TGTGCCAGCAGCTTGTGGACAGGGGGCGCCGAGGCCAACGTCCTGACTTTC. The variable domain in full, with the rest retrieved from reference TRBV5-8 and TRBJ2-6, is EAGVTQSPTHLIKTRGQQATLRCSPISGHTSVYWYQQALGLGLQFLLWYDEGEERNRGNFPPRFSGRQFPNYSSELNVNALELEDSALYLCASSLWTGGAEANVLTFGAGSRLTVL.